The rows below give T cell receptor beta chains drawn from one sample of a study of T-cell memory formation after mild COVID-19. TCRdb re-derived calls from the 5' RACE reads in MiXCR, one entry per CDR3 protein. The sample has 340,000 or so distinct CDR3 sequences, 10% to 15% seen once. Sequencing used PBMCs or a T cell subset sorted from them (not recorded which). These receptors originate from a man between 18 and 35 years old who had mild COVID-19 (a few samples of this study predate the infection). Cell type and time point are not known. Each CDR3 is given without its conserved first and last residue.

>TRBV5-1|TRBJ2-2
ASTNRGGNGGELF
>TRBV7-9|TRBJ1-1
AIAEGSNTEAF
>TRBV12-3/TRBV12-4|TRBJ1-5
ASSPDILYQPQH
>TRBV5-1|TRBJ1-6
ASSLELSQGGYNSPLH
>TRBV7-3|TRBJ2-1
ASSLRTDRLAGYNEQF
>TRBV4-3|TRBJ1-4
ASSPNEGSGNEKLF
>TRBV7-8|TRBJ2-7
ASSLRRDRLNYEQY
>TRBV24-1|TRBJ2-5
ATSGRQGGQETQY
>TRBV7-2|TRBJ2-3
ASSLARTFTQY
>TRBV7-9|TRBJ1-1
ARSLEHSGNTEAF
>TRBV4-2|TRBJ2-3
ASSRYAASTDTQY